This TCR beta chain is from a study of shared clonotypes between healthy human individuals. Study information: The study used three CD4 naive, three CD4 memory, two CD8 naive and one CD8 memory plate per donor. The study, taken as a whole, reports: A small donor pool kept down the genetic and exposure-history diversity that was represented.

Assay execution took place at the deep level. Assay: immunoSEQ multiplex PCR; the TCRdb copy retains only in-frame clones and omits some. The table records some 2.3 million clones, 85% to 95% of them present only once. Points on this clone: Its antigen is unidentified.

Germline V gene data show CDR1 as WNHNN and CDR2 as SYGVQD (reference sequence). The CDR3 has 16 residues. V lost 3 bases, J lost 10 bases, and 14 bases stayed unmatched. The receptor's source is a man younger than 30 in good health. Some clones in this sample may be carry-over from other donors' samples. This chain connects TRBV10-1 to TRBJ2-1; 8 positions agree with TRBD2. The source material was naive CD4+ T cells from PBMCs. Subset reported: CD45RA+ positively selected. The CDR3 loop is CASSETQTSGHREQFF. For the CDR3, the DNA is TGCGCCAGCAGTGAAACTCAAACTAGCGGTCATAGGGAGCAGTTCTTC.